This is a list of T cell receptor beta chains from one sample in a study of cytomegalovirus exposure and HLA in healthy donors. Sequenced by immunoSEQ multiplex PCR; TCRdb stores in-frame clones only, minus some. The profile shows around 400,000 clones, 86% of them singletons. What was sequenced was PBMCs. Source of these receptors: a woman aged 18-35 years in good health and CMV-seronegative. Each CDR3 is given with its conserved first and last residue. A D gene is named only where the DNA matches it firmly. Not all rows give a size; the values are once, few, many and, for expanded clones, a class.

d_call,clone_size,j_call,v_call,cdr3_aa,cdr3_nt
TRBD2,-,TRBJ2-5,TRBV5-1,CASSPGTSGETQYF,TGCGCCAGCAGCCCCGGGACTAGCGGTGAGACCCAGTACTTC
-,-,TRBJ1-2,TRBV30,CAWSPPRGGPRYYYGYTF,TGTGCCTGGAGTCCCCCTCGGGGGGGGCCGCGGTACTACTATGGCTACACCTTC
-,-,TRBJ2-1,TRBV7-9,CASRSGINNEQFF,TGTGCCAGCAGATCAGGGATTAACAATGAGCAGTTCTTC
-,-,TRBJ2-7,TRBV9,CASSPEGAVVYEQYF,TGTGCCAGCAGCCCCGAGGGCGCCGTCGTCTACGAGCAGTACTTC
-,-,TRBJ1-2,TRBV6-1,CASSERGDYGYTF,TGTGCCAGCAGTGAACGGGGTGACTATGGCTACACCTTC
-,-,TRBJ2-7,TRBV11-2,CASSPLGAAYEQYF,TGTGCCAGCAGCCCTTTGGGAGCGGCCTACGAGCAGTACTTC
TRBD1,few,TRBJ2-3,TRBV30,CAWTGTGGRDTQYF,TGTGCCTGGACAGGGACAGGGGGTAGAGATACGCAGTATTTT
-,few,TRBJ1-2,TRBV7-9,CASSRGSGGYTF,TGTGCCAGCAGCCGGGGGTCCGGCGGCTACACCTTC
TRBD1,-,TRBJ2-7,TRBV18,CASSQPQGWAEQYF,TGTGCCAGCTCACAACCACAGGGGTGGGCCGAGCAGTACTTC
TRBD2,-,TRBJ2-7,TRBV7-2,CASSLREGYFYEQYF,TGTGCCAGCAGCTTACGGGAGGGATACTTCTACGAGCAGTACTTC
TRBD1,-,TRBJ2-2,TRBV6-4,CASSGQGATGELFF,TGTGCCAGCAGTGGGCAGGGGGCCACCGGGGAGCTGTTTTTT
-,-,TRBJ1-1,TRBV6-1,CASSTSWTEAFF,TGTGCCAGTTCTACCTCATGGACTGAAGCTTTCTTT
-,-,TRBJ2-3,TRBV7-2,CASSFRGTDTQYF,TGTGCCAGCAGCTTCCGCGGGACAGATACGCAGTATTTT